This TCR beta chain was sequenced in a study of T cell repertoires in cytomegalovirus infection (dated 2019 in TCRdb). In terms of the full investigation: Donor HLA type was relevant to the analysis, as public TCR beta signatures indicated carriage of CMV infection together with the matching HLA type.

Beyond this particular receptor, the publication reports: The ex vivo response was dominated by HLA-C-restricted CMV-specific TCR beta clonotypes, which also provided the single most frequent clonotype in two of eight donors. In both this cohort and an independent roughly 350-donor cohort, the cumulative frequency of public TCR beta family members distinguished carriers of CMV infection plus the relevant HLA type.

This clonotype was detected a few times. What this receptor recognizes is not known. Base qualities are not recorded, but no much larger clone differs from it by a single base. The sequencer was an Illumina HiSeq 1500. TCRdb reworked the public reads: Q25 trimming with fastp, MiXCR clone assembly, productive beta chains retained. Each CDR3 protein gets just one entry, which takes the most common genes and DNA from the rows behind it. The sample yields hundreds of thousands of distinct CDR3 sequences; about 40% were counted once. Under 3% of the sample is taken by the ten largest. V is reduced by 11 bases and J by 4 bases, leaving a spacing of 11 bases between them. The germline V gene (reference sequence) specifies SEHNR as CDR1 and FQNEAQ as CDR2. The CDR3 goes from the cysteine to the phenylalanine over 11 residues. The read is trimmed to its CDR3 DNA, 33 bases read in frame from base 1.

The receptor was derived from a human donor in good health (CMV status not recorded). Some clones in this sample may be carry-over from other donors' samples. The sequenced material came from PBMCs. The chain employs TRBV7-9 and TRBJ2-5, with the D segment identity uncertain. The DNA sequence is TGTGCCCAATCGTGGGGAGAGACCCAGTACTTC. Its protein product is CAQSWGETQYF.